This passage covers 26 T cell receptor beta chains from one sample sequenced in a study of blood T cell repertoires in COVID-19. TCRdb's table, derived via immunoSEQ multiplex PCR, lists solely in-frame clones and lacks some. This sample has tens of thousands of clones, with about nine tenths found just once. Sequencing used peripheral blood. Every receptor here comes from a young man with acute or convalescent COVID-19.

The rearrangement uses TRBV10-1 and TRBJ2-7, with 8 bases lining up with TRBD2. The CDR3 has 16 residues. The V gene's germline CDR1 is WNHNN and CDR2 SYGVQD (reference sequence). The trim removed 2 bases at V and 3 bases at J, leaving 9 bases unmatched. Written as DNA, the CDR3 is TGCGCCAGCAGTGAGACCCCCGGGACTAGGGACTACGAGCAGTACTTC. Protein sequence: CASSETPGTRDYEQYF.

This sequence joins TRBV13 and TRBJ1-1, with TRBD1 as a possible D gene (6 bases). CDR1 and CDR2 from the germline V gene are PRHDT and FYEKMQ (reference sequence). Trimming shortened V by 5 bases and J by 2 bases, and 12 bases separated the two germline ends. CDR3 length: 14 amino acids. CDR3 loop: CASSGRTENTEAFF. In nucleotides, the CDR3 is TGTGCCAGCAGCGGACGGACAGAAAACACTGAAGCTTTCTTT.

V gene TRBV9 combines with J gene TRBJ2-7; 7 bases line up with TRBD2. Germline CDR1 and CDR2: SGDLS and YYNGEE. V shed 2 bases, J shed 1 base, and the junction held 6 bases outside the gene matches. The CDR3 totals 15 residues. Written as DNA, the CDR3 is TGTGCCAGCAGCGTTACTAGCGTCTCTTCCTACGAGCAGTACTTC. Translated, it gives CASSVTSVSSYEQYF.

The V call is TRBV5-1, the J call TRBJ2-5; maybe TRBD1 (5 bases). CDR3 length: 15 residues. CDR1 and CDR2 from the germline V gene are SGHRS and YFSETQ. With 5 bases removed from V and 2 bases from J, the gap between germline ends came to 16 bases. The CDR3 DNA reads TGCGCCAGCAGACAAGATCCAGGGTCACAAGAGACCCAGTACTTC. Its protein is CASRQDPGSQETQYF.

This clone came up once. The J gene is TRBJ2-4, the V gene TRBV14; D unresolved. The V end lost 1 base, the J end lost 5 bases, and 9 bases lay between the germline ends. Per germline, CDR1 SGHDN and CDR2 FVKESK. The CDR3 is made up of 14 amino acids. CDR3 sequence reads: CASSQGISENIQYF. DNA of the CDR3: TGTGCCAGCAGCCAAGGTATTAGTGAAAACATTCAGTACTTC.

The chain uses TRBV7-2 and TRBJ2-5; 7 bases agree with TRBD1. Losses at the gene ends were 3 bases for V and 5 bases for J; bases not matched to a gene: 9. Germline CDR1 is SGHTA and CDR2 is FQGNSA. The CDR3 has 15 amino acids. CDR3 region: CASSFTQGTGETQYF. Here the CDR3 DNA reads TGTGCCAGCAGCTTCACACAGGGGACGGGGGAGACCCAGTACTTC.

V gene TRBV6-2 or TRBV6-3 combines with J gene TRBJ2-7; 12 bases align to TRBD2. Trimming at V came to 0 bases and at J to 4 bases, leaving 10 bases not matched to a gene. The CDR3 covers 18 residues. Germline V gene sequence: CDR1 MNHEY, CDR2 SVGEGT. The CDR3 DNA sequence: TGTGCCAGCAGTTACTCTCCACAACTAGCGGGGGGCGGTTACGAGCAGTACTTC. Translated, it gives CASSYSPQLAGGGYEQYF.

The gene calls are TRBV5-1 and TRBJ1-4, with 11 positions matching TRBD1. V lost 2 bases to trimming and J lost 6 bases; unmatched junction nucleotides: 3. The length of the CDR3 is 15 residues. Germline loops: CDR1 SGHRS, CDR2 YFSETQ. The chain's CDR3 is CASSLGQGAHEKLFF. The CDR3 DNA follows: TGCGCCAGCAGCTTAGGACAGGGGGCGCATGAAAAACTGTTTTTT. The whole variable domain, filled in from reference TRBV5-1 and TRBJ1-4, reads KAGVTQTPRYLIKTRGQQVTLSCSPISGHRSVSWYQQTPGQGLQFLFEYFSETQRNKGNFPGRFSGRQFSNSRSEMNVSTLELGDSALYLCASSLGQGAHEKLFFGSGTQLSVL.

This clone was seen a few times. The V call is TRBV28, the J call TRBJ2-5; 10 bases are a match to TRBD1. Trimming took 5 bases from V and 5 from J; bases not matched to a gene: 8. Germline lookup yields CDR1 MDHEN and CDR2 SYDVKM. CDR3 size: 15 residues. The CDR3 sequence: CASSPGTGEVETQYF. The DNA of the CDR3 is TGTGCCAGCAGTCCCGGGACAGGGGAGGTGGAGACCCAGTACTTC.

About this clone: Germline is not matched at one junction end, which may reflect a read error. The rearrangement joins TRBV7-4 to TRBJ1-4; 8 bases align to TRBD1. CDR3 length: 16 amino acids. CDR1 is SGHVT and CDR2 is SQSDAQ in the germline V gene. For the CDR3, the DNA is TGTGCCACCAGCAGCGGCAGGGGGCGCATATATGAAAAACTGTTTTTT. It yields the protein CATSSGRGRIYEKLFF.

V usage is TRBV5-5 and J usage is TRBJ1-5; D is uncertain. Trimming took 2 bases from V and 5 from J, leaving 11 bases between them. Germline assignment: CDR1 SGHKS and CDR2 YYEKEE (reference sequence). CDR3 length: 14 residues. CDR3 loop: CASSFDVGDQPQHF. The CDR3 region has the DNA TGTGCCAGCAGCTTCGATGTCGGAGATCAGCCCCAGCATTTT.

CDR3 loop: CASKAGLGGYTF. DNA for the CDR3: TGTGCCAGTAAGGCGGGGTTGGGGGGCTACACCTTC. V gene TRBV19 combines with J gene TRBJ1-2; D is unclear. The germline V gene encodes CDR1 LNHDA and CDR2 SQIVND (reference sequence). Trimming took 7 bases from V and 8 from J, leaving 14 bases between them. The CDR3 runs to 12 residues. Based on the CDR3 plus reference TRBV19 and TRBJ1-2, the full variable domain is DGGITQSPKYLFRKEGQNVTLSCEQNLNHDAMYWYRQDPGQGLRLIYYSQIVNDFQKGDIAEGYSVSREKKESFPLTVTSAQKNPTAFYLCASKAGLGGYTFGSGTRLTVV.

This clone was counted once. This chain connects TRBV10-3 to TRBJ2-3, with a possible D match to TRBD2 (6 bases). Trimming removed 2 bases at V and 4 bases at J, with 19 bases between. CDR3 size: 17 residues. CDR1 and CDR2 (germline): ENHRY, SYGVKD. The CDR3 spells CAISETARGGMADTQYF. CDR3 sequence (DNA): TGTGCCATCAGTGAGACAGCGCGGGGCGGGATGGCAGATACGCAGTATTTT.

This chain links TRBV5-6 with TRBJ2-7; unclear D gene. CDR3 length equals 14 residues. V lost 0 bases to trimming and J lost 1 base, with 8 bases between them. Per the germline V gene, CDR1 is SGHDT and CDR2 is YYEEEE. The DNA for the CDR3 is TGTGCCAGCAGCTTGGCCAGAAATTCCTACGAGCAGTACTTC. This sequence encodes CASSLARNSYEQYF.

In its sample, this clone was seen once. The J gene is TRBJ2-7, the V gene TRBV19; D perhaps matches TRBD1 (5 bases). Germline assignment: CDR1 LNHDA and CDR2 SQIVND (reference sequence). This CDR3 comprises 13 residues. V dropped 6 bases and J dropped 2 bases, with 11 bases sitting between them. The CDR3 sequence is CASSLQGTYEQYF. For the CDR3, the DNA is TGTGCCAGTAGCCTCCAGGGCACCTACGAGCAGTACTTC.

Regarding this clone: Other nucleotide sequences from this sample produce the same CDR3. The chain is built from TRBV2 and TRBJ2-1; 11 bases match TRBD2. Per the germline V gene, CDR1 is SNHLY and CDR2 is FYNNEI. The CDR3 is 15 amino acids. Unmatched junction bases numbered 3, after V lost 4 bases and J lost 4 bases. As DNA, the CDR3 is TGTGCCAGCAGTGGTAGACTAGCGGGATACAATGAGCAGTTCTTC. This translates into CASSGRLAGYNEQFF.

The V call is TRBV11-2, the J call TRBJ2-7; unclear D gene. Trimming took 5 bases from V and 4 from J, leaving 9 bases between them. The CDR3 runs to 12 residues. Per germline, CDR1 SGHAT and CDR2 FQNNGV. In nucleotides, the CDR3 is TGTGCCAGCAGCCTAGGTATATACGAGCAGTACTTC. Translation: CASSLGIYEQYF.

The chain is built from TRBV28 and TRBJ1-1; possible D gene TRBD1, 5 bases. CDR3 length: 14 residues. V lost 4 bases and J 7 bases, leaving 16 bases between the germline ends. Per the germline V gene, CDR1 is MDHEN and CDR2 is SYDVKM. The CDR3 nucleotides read TGTGCCAGCAGTTCGCAGGGTTTATGGGGTGAAGCTTTCTTT. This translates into CASSSQGLWGEAFF.

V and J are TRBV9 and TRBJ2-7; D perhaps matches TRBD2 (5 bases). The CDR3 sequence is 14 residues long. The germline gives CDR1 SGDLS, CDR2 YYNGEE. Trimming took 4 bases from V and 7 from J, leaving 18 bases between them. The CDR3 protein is CASSLGTDLGEQYF. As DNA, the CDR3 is TGTGCCAGCAGCCTCGGTACGGACTTGGGGGAGCAGTACTTC.

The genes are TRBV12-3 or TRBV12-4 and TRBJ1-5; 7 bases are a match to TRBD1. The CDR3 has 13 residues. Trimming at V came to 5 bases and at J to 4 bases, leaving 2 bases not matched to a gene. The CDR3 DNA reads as TGTGCCAGCAGTAGGGGGCCGAATCAGCCCCAGCATTTT. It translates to CASSRGPNQPQHF.

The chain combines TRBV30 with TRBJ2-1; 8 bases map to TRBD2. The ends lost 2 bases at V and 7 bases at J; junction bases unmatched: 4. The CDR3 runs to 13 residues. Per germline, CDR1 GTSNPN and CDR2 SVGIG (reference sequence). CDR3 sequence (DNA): TGTGCCTGGAGTCCGGGAGGGAGGAATGAGCAGTTCTTC. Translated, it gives CAWSPGGRNEQFF.

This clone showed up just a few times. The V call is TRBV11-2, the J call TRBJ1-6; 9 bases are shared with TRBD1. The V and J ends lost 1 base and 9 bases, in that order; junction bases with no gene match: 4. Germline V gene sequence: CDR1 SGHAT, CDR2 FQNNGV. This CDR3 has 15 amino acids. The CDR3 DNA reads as TGTGCCAGCAGCTTAGGGACAGGGGTAGGTTCACCCCTCCACTTT. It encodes CASSLGTGVGSPLHF.

CDR3 DNA sequence: TGTGCCAGCAGTTTACGGGGGACTGGGGAGCTGTTTTTT. It is translated as CASSLRGTGELFF. The V and J genes are TRBV12-3 or TRBV12-4 and TRBJ2-2; maybe TRBD2 (6 bases). V was cut by 2 bases and J by 8 bases, with 9 bases left in between. The CDR3 runs to 13 residues.

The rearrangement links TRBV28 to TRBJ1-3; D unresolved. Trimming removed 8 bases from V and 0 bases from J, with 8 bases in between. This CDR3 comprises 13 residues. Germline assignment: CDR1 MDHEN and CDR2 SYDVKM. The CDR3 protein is CASHRASGNTIYF. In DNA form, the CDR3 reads TGTGCCAGCCACAGAGCCTCTGGAAACACCATATATTTT.

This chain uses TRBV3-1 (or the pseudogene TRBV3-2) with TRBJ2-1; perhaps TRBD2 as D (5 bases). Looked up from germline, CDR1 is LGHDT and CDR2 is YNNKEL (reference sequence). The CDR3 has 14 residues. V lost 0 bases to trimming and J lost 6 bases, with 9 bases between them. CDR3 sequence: CASSQEGGRNEQFF. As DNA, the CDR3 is TGTGCCAGCAGCCAAGAAGGCGGGCGCAATGAGCAGTTCTTC.

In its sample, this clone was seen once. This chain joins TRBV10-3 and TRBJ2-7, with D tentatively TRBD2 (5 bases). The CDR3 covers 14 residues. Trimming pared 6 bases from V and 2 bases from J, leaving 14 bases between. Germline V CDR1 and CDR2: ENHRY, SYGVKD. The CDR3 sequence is CAISPRGPTYEQYF. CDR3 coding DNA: TGTGCCATCAGCCCCCGGGGTCCTACCTACGAGCAGTACTTC.